This T cell receptor (beta chain) was retrieved from a study of low-dose radiotherapy and immunotherapy resistance in tumors. Study information: A total of 6.5 Gy was given to Cohort 1 as 0.5 Gy per fraction every 2 weeks. Intravenous ipilimumab 1 mg/kg every six weeks was given with nivolumab 240 mg every two weeks.

Trimming pared 11 bases from V and 4 bases from J, leaving 17 bases between. Germline loops: CDR1 LGHDT, CDR2 YNNKEL (reference sequence). The CDR3 is 13 residues long. Primers used for first-strand cDNA, a TRAV- and TRBV-specific set, covered both alpha and beta chains. Amplification, which lasted 20 PCR cycles, used a constant-region primer and V-primer adapter to amplify TCRs. Amplification of isolated mRNA was accomplished via in vitro transcription. TCRdb reprocessed the reads with MiXCR, giving one entry per CDR3 protein. The sample holds around 80,000 distinct CDR3 sequences; 15% to 20% are singletons and the top ten take approximately 1.5%. This clonotype was picked up many times. Time point here: after trial treatment. Stated treatment: LDRT plus nivolumab, ipilimumab, low-dose cyclophosphamide and aspirin (RACIN trial). The study gave donors nivolumab, ipilimumab, aspirin, low-dose cyclophosphamide and low-dose radiotherapy.

The source was PBMCs, collected after low-dose radiotherapy plus immunotherapy. The sequence was obtained from a male donor with prostate cancer. The genes are TRBV3-1 and TRBJ1-2; D ambiguous. The CDR3 DNA is TGTGCCGAAGGGTCGCGGCGTCTCTATGGCTACACCTTC. This translates into CAEGSRRLYGYTF.